This T cell receptor beta chain was documented in a study of cytomegalovirus exposure and HLA in healthy donors. Study-level information: The approximately 700 first-cohort repertoires shared a platform with the 130 or so validation repertoires, as reported in a later analysis. General observations from the study: Later, an analysis found that TCR clusters from the first cohort tended to co-occur in the 130 or so validation repertoires. The listing of 150 or so TCR beta chains classed them as cytomegalovirus-associated.

Some clones are missing from TCRdb's copy, which holds only in-frame ones; the method was immunoSEQ multiplex PCR. The table has about 360,000 clones, around 86% seen once. Details on this clone: Its antigen remains unknown.

Sequencing input: PBMCs. This TCR was sampled from a woman under 30 in good health and CMV-seronegative.

The CDR3 loop reads CASSELAGPSYEQYF. For the CDR3, the DNA is TGTGCCAGCAGTGAATTGGCGGGGCCCTCCTACGAGCAGTACTTC. This chain connects TRBV2 to TRBJ2-7, with D maybe TRBD2 (6 bases). Germline loops: CDR1 SNHLY, CDR2 FYNNEI. The V end lost 2 bases, the J end lost 0 bases, and 11 bases lay between the germline ends. This CDR3 contains 15 residues.